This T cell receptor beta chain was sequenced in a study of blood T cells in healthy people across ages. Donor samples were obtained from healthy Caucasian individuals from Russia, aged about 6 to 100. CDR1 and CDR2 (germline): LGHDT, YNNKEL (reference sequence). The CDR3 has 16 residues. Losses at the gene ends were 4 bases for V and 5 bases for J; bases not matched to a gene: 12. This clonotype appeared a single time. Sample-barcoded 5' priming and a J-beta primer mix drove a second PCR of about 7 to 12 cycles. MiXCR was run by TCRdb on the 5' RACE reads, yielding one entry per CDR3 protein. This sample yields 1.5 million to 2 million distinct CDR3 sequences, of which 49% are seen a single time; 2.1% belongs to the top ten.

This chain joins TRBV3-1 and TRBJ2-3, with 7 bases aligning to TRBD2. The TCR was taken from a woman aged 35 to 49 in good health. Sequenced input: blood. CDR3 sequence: CASSPRLAAEGDTQYF. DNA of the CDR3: TGTGCCAGCAGCCCCCGACTAGCCGCTGAAGGAGATACGCAGTATTTT.